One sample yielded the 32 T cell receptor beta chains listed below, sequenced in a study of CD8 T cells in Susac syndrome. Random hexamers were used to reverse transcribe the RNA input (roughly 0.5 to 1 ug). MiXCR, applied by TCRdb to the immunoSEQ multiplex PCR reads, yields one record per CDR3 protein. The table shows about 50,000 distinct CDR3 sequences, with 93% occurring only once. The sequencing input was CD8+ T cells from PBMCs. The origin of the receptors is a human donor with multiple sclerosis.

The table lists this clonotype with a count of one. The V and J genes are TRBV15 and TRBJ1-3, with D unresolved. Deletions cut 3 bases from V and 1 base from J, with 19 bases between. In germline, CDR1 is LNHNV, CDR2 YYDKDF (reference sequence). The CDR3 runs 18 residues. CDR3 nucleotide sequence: TGTGCCACCAGCAGGCTTTTGGATCACCCAACTTCTGGAAACACCATATATTTT. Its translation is CATSRLLDHPTSGNTIYF. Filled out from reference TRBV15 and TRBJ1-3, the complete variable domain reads DAMVIQNPRYQVTQFGKPVTLSCSQTLNHNVMYWYQQKSSQAPKLLFHYYDKDFNNEADTPDNFQSRRPNTSFCFLDIRSPGLGDTAMYLCATSRLLDHPTSGNTIYFGEGSWLTVV.

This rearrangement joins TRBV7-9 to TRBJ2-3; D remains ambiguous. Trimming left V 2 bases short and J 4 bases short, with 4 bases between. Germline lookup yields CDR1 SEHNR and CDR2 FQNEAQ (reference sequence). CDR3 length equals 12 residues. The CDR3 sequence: CASSLLPDTQYF. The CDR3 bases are TGTGCCAGCAGCTTACTCCCAGATACGCAGTATTTT.

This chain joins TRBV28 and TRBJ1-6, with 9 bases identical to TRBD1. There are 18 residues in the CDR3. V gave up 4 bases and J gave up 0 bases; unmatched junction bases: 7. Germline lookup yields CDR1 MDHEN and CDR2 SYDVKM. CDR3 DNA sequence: TGTGCCAGCAGTTCCCGGACAGGGGTGAGCTCCTATAATTCACCCCTCCACTTT. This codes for CASSSRTGVSSYNSPLHF.

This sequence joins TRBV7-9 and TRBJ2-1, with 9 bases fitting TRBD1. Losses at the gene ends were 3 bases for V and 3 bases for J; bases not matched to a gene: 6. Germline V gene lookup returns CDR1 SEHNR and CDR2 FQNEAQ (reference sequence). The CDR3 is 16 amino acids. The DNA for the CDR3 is TGTGCCAGCAGCTTGCAGGGACAGGGTGGCTACAATGAGCAGTTCTTC. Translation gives CASSLQGQGGYNEQFF.

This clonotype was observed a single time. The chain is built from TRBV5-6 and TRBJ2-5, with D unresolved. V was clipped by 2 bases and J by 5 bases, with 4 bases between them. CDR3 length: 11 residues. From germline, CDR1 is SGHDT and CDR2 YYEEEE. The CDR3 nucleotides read TGTGCCAGCAGCTTCTTGGAGACCCAGTACTTC. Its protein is CASSFLETQYF.

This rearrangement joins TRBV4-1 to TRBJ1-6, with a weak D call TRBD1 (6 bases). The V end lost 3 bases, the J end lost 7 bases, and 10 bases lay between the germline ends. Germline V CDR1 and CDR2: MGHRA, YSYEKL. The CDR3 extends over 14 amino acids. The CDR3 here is CASSHRGSNSPLHF. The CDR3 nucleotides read TGCGCCAGCAGCCACAGGGGTTCAAATTCACCCCTCCACTTT.

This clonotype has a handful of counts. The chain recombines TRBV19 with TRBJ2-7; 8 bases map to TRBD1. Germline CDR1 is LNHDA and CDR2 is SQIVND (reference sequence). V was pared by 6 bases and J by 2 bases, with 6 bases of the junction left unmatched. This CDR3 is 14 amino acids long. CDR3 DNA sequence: TGTGCCAGTAGCCCGACAGGGGTAACCTACGAGCAGTACTTC. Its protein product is CASSPTGVTYEQYF. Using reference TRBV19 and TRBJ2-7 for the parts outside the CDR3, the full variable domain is DGGITQSPKYLFRKEGQNVTLSCEQNLNHDAMYWYRQDPGQGLRLIYYSQIVNDFQKGDIAEGYSVSREKKESFPLTVTSAQKNPTAFYLCASSPTGVTYEQYFGPGTRLTVT.

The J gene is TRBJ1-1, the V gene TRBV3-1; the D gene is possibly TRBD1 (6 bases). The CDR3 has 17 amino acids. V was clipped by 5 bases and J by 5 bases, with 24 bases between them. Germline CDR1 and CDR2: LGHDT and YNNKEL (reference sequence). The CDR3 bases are TGTGCCAGCAGCTCCCGCAGGGGTTGGGTTGTAGAGACTGAAGCTTTCTTT. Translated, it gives CASSSRRGWVVETEAFF.

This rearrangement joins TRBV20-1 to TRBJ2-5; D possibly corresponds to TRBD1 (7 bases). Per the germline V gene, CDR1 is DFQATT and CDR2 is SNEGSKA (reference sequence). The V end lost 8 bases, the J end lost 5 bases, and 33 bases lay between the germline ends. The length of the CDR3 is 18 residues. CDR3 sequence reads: CSSRGQHTKTSLGETQYF. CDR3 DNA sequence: TGCAGTTCCCGGGGACAGCATACAAAGACTAGTCTAGGGGAGACCCAGTACTTC.

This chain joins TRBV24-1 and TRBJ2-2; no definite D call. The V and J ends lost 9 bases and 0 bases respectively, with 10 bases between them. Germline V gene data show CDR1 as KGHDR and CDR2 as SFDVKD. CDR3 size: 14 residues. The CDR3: CATRGRANTGELFF. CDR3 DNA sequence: TGTGCCACCCGAGGAAGGGCGAACACCGGGGAGCTGTTTTTT.

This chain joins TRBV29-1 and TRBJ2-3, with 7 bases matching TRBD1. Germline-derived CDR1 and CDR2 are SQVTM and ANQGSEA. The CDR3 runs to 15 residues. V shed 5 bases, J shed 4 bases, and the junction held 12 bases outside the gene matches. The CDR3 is CSVRVRDSVPDTQYF. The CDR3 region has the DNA TGCAGCGTTAGGGTCCGGGACAGCGTTCCAGATACGCAGTATTTT.

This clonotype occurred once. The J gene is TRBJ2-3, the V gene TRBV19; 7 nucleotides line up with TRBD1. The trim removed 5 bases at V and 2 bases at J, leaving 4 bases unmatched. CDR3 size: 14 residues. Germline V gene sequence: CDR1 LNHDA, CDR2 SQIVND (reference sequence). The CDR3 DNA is TGTGCCAGTAGTCCTACAGGGGCCACAGATACGCAGTATTTT. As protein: CASSPTGATDTQYF.

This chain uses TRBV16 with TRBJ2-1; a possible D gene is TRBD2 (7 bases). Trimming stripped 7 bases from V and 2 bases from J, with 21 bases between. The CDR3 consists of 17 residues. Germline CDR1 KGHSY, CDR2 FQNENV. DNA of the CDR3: TGTGCCAGCAAGGGAGGGGGACTGTCTTCCCCCTACAATGAGCAGTTCTTC. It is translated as CASKGGGLSSPYNEQFF.

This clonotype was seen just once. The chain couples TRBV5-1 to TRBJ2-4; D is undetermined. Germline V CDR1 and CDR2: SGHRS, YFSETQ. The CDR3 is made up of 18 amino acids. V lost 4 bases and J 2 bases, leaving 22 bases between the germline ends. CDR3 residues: CASSDPDPGLSPKNIQYF. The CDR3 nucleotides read TGCGCCAGCAGCGATCCTGACCCGGGTCTAAGCCCCAAAAACATTCAGTACTTC.

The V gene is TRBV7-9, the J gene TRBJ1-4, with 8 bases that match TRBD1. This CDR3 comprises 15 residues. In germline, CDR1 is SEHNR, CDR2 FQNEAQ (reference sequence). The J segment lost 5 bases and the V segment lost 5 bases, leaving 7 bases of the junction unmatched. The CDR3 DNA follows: TGTGCCAGCAGCGCTCAGGGGGCTTGGAATGAAAAACTGTTTTTT. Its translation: CASSAQGAWNEKLFF.

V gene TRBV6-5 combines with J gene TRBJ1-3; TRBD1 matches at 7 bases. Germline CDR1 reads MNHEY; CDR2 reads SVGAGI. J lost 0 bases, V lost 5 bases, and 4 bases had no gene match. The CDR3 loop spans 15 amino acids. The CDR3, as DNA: TGTGCCAGCAGTCCGGGACAGAGCTCTGGAAACACCATATATTTT. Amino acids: CASSPGQSSGNTIYF.

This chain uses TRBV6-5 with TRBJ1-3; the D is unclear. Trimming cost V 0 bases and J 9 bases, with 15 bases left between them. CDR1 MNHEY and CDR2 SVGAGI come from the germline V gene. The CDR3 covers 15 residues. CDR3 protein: CASSYSEDPARTIYF. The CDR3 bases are TGTGCCAGCAGTTACTCGGAAGACCCGGCGCGCACCATATATTTT.

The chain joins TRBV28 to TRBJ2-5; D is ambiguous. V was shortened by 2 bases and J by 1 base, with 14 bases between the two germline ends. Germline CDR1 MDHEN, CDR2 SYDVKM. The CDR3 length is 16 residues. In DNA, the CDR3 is TGTGCCAGCAGTTTACGACGGTCGGGTGGCCAAGAGACCCAGTACTTC. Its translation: CASSLRRSGGQETQYF.

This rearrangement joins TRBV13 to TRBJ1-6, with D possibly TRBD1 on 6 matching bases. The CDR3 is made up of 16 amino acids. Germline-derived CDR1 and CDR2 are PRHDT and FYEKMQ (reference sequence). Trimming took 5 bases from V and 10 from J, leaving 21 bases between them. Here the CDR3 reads CASSPLRGDRGSPLHF. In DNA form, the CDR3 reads TGTGCCAGCAGCCCTTTAAGGGGGGATAGGGGATCACCCCTCCACTTT.

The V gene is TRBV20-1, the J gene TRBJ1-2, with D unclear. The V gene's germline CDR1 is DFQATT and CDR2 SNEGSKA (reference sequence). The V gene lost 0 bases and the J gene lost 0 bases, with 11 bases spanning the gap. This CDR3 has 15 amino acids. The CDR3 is CSARDWADTNYGYTF. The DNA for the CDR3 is TGCAGTGCTAGAGATTGGGCTGACACTAACTATGGCTACACCTTC.

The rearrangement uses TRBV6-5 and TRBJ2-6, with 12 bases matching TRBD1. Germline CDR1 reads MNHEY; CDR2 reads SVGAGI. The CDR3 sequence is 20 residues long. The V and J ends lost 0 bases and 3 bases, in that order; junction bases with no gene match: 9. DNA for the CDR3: TGTGCCAGCAGTTACTCGATCCCGGGACAGGGGGCGCTTGGGGCCAACGTCCTGACTTTC. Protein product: CASSYSIPGQGALGANVLTF.

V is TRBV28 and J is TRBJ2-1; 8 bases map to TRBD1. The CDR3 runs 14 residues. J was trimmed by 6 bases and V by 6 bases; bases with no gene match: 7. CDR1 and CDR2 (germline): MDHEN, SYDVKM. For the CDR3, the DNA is TGTGCCAGCAGGGGGACAGGCTTTTTCAATGAGCAGTTCTTC. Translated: CASRGTGFFNEQFF.

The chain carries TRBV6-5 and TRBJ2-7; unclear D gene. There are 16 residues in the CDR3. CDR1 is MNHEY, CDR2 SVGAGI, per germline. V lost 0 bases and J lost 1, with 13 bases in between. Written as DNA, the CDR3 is TGTGCCAGCAGTTACTCGGTAGGGCAGCGATCCTACGAGCAGTACTTC. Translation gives CASSYSVGQRSYEQYF.

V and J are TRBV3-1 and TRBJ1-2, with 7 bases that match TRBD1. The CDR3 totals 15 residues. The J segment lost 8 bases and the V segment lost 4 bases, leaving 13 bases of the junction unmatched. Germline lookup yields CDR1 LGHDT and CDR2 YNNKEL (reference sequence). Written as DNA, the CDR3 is TGTGCCAGCAGCCTCGGACAGGTGGGACTGGGAGGCTACACCTTC. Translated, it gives CASSLGQVGLGGYTF.

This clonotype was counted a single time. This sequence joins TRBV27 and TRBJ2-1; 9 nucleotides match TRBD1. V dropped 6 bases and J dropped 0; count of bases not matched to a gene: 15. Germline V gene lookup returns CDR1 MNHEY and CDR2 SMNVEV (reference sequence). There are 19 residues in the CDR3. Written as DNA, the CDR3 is TGTGCCAGCAGAGCCTGGGACAGGGTCTCTACATACTCCTACAATGAGCAGTTCTTC. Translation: CASRAWDRVSTYSYNEQFF.

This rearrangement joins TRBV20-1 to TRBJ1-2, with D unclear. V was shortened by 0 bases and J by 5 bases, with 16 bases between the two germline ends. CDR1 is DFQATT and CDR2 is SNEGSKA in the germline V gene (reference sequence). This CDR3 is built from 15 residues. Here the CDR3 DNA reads TGCAGTGCTAGAGATTCCCAGACCCTACCTTATGGCTACACCTTC. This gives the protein CSARDSQTLPYGYTF.

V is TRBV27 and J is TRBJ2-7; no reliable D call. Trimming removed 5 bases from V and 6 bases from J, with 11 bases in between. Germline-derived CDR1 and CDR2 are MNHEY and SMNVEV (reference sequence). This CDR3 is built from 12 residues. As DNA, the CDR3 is TGTGCCAGCAGTCCCGGGTTATCCGAGCAGTACTTC. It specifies CASSPGLSEQYF.

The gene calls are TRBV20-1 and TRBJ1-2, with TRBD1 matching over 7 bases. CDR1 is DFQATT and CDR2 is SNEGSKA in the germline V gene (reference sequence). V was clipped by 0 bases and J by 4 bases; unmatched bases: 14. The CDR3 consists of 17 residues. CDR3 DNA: TGCAGTGCTAGAGATTGGCAGGAGACAGGGTTCGCCTATGGCTACACCTTC. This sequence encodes CSARDWQETGFAYGYTF.

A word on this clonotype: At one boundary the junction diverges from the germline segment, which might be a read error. The CDR3 sequence is CASSDSSAIWVHEQYF. CDR3 nucleotides: TGTGCCAGCAGTGACTCATCAGCGATCTGGGTCCACGAGCAGTACTTC. The chain has TRBV6-5 and TRBJ2-7; no definite D call. The CDR3 is 16 amino acids. From germline, CDR1 is MNHEY and CDR2 SVGAGI.

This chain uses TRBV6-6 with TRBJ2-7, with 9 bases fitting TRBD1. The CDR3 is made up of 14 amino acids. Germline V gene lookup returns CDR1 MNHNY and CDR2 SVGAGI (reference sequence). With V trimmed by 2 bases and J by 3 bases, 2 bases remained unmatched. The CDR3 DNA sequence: TGTGCCAGCAGTTACCGGGACAGGGACTACGAGCAGTACTTC. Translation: CASSYRDRDYEQYF.

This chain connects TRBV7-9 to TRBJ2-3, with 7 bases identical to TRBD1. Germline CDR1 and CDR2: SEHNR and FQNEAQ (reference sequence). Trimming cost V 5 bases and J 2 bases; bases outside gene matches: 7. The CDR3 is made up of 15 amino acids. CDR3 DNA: TGTGCCAGCAGCCCAGGGGGTTCGCTCACAGATACGCAGTATTTT. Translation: CASSPGGSLTDTQYF.

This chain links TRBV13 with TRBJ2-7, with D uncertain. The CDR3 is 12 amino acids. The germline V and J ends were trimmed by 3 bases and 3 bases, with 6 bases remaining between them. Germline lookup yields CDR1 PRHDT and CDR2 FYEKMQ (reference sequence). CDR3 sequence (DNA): TGTGCCAGCAGCTTGACGGGCTACGAGCAGTACTTC. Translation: CASSLTGYEQYF.